This is a list of T cell receptor beta chains from one sample in a study of T cells in Graves' hyperthyroidism and ophthalmopathy. TCRdb ran MiXCR on the multiplex PCR reads and lists one entry per CDR3 protein. The repertoire holds around 700,000 distinct CDR3 sequences, with 35% as singletons. Sequenced material: blood. The source is a woman aged 40 to 49 with Graves' hyperthyroidism. Both conserved end residues are part of each CDR3. The order of the fields is clone size, D gene, J gene, CDR3 length, V gene, CDR3 protein, CDR3 DNA. D genes are given only for firm matches. Clone size is shown for a subset of rows, as once, few, many or a class of expanded clone.

clone size: many
D gene: NA
J gene: TRBJ1-2
CDR3 length: 15
V gene: TRBV7-9
CDR3 protein: CASSSLTGTFSGYTF
CDR3 DNA: TGTGCCAGCAGCTCGCTTACGGGGACATTTAGTGGCTACACCTTC

clone size: NA
D gene: TRBD1
J gene: TRBJ2-3
CDR3 length: 14
V gene: TRBV6-5
CDR3 protein: CAMRQGCCTDTQYF
CDR3 DNA: TGTGCCATGAGACAGGGGTGTTGCACAGATACGCAGTATTTT

clone size: many
D gene: NA
J gene: TRBJ2-5
CDR3 length: 12
V gene: TRBV6-6
CDR3 protein: CATQRAQETQYF
CDR3 DNA: TGTGCCACTCAGCGGGCCCAAGAGACCCAGTACTTC

clone size: many
D gene: NA
J gene: TRBJ2-5
CDR3 length: 14
V gene: TRBV20-1
CDR3 protein: CSARGDGRQETQYF
CDR3 DNA: TGCAGTGCTAGGGGGGACGGGCGCCAAGAGACCCAGTACTTC

clone size: NA
D gene: TRBD1
J gene: TRBJ1-5
CDR3 length: 14
V gene: TRBV28
CDR3 protein: CASRGGQGVSNQHF
CDR3 DNA: TGTGCCAGCAGGGGTGGACAGGGGGTCTCTAACCAGCATTTT

clone size: once
D gene: NA
J gene: TRBJ1-3
CDR3 length: 18
V gene: TRBV6-1
CDR3 protein: CASSPGTPSANSGNTIYF
CDR3 DNA: TGTGCCAGCAGCCCCGGGACCCCCAGTGCCAACTCTGGAAACACCATATATTTT

clone size: NA
D gene: TRBD2
J gene: TRBJ2-1
CDR3 length: 16
V gene: TRBV10-3
CDR3 protein: CAISVTGTSGGAGQFF
CDR3 DNA: TGTGCCATCAGTGTAACCGGGACTAGCGGGGGGGCCGGGCAGTTCTTC

clone size: NA
D gene: TRBD2
J gene: TRBJ2-7
CDR3 length: 13
V gene: TRBV11-2
CDR3 protein: CASSSGLAGGSNF
CDR3 DNA: TGTGCCAGCAGCTCCGGACTAGCGGGAGGGTCGAACTTC

clone size: many
D gene: TRBD1
J gene: TRBJ1-5
CDR3 length: 17
V gene: TRBV10-2
CDR3 protein: CASRSTGGFSSTQPQHF
CDR3 DNA: TGCGCCAGCAGGTCGACAGGGGGCTTTAGTTCCACTCAGCCCCAGCATTTT

clone size: few
D gene: NA
J gene: TRBJ2-7
CDR3 length: 13
V gene: TRBV7-2
CDR3 protein: CASTPGGAYEQYF
CDR3 DNA: TGTGCCAGCACTCCAGGAGGGGCGTACGAGCAGTACTTC

clone size: NA
D gene: NA
J gene: TRBJ1-1
CDR3 length: 13
V gene: TRBV11-2
CDR3 protein: CASSLVKGLEAFF
CDR3 DNA: TGTGCCAGCAGCTTAGTTAAGGGGTTGGAAGCTTTCTTT

clone size: NA
D gene: NA
J gene: TRBJ2-5
CDR3 length: 16
V gene: TRBV10-3
CDR3 protein: CAISYDRTVNQETQYF
CDR3 DNA: TGTGCCATCAGTTACGATCGGACAGTGAATCAAGAGACCCAGTACTTC

clone size: NA
D gene: NA
J gene: TRBJ2-7
CDR3 length: 13
V gene: TRBV27
CDR3 protein: CASSRPGHQDPYF
CDR3 DNA: TGTGCCAGCAGTAGACCGGGACATCAAGACCCGTACTTC